These 16 T cell receptor beta chains originate from one sample sequenced in a study of blood T cell repertoires in COVID-19. The protocol was immunoSEQ multiplex PCR, while the TCRdb copy is restricted to in-frame clones and leaves out a portion. The sample carries about 500,000 clones, approximately 89% recorded once. The sample comprised peripheral blood. The receptors were gathered from a man aged 18 to 29 with COVID-19, enrolled during active disease.

The chain uses TRBV5-4 and TRBJ2-7; D remains unclear. The V gene lost 0 bases and the J gene lost 7 bases, with 11 bases spanning the gap. This CDR3 is 13 amino acids long. Germline loops: CDR1 SGHNT, CDR2 YYREEE (reference sequence). The DNA for the CDR3 is TGTGCCAGCAGCTTGGGTGGTCCCGGGGAGCAGTACTTC. It specifies CASSLGGPGEQYF.

The chain links TRBV19 to TRBJ2-5, with 11 bases fitting TRBD1. CDR3 size: 14 residues. Looked up from germline, CDR1 is LNHDA and CDR2 is SQIVND (reference sequence). V trimming: 4 bases; J trimming: 4 bases; junction bases outside the gene matches: 2. The CDR3 region is CASSTGTGGETQYF. The CDR3 DNA sequence: TGTGCCAGTAGTACCGGGACAGGGGGAGAGACCCAGTACTTC.

The V and J genes are TRBV5-4 and TRBJ1-4; perhaps TRBD1 as D (6 bases). The CDR3 runs 16 residues. The germline gives CDR1 SGHNT, CDR2 YYREEE (reference sequence). V gave up 2 bases and J gave up 7 bases, with 18 bases separating them. The CDR3 here is CASSFDRPNSGEKLFF. Written as DNA, the CDR3 is TGTGCCAGCAGCTTTGACAGGCCCAATTCGGGTGAAAAACTGTTTTTT.

CDR3 residues: CASSLYGHDTGELFF. The CDR3 coding sequence is TGTGCCAGCAGTTTATATGGACACGACACCGGGGAGCTGTTTTTT. The chain uses TRBV27 and TRBJ2-2; weak D call: TRBD1 (5 bases). V was clipped by 1 base and J by 3 bases, with 9 bases between them. Looked up from germline, CDR1 is MNHEY and CDR2 is SMNVEV (reference sequence). The CDR3 has 15 residues.

The chain recombines TRBV5-6 with TRBJ2-1, with D perhaps TRBD1 (5 bases). Germline V gene data show CDR1 as SGHDT and CDR2 as YYEEEE. The V end lost 5 bases, the J end lost 0 bases, and 15 bases lay between the germline ends. There are 16 residues in the CDR3. The CDR3 region is CASSLTAPFSYNEQFF. For the CDR3, the DNA is TGTGCCAGCAGTTTGACAGCCCCCTTCTCCTACAATGAGCAGTTCTTC.

The chain uses TRBV5-1 and TRBJ2-7, with a possible D match to TRBD2 (6 bases). Trimming pared 4 bases from V and 3 bases from J, leaving 20 bases between. Germline CDR1 SGHRS, CDR2 YFSETQ. The CDR3 runs 16 residues. The CDR3, as DNA: TGCGCCAGCAGCCAATGGGGGACTCCACATCACTACGAGCAGTACTTC. Its protein product is CASSQWGTPHHYEQYF.

This chain links TRBV11-2 with TRBJ2-7; TRBD1 matches at 8 bases. The J segment lost 4 bases and the V segment lost 2 bases, leaving 4 bases of the junction unmatched. This CDR3 contains 14 residues. Germline V CDR1 and CDR2: SGHAT, FQNNGV. CDR3 coding DNA: TGTGCCAGCAGCTTAAGGACAGGGATTTACGAGCAGTACTTC. Protein: CASSLRTGIYEQYF.

J is TRBJ1-6 and V is TRBV21-1. TRBV21-1 is classified as a pseudogene. There are 16 residues in the CDR3. DNA of the CDR3: TGTGCCAGCAGCAAAGGCCTCAAGGCTCGGGATTCACCCCTCCACTTT. This codes for CASSKGLKARDSPLHF.

This chain joins TRBV4-2 and TRBJ2-1, with TRBD2 as a possible D gene (6 bases). This CDR3 contains 15 residues. V was trimmed by 1 base and J by 7 bases, leaving 14 bases between them. Germline CDR1 reads LGHNA; CDR2 reads YNFKEQ. The CDR3 reads CASSQGGGGRNEQFF. In DNA, the CDR3 is TGTGCCAGCAGCCAAGGTGGTGGGGGGAGGAATGAGCAGTTCTTC.

V gene TRBV27 combines with J gene TRBJ2-7; 11 bases match TRBD1. CDR1 MNHEY and CDR2 SMNVEV come from the germline V gene (reference sequence). This CDR3 contains 15 residues. With 5 bases clipped from V and 7 bases from J, the junction kept 10 bases outside the gene matches. CDR3 DNA: TGTGCCAGCAGTGTATTACGGGACAGGGGGTTAGAGCAGTACTTC. This translates into CASSVLRDRGLEQYF.

This chain links TRBV9 with TRBJ2-2, with a possible D match to TRBD1 (6 bases). The CDR3 length is 14 residues. V was clipped by 7 bases and J by 1 base, with 11 bases between them. Per germline, CDR1 SGDLS and CDR2 YYNGEE. CDR3 sequence: CASEGELNTGELFF. DNA for the CDR3: TGTGCCAGCGAGGGGGAACTGAACACCGGGGAGCTGTTTTTT.

The chain is built from TRBV6-2 or TRBV6-3 and TRBJ1-2; D unclear. Germline-derived CDR1 and CDR2 are MNHEY and SVGEGT. Trimming cost V 5 bases and J 4 bases, with 17 bases left between them. There are 15 residues in the CDR3. DNA of the CDR3: TGTGCCAGCAGTCCAGACATCTGGCAGGCCTATGGCTACACCTTC. This translates into CASSPDIWQAYGYTF.

This clone was observed once. V usage is TRBV4-1 and J usage is TRBJ2-1, with 8 bases identical to TRBD2. The CDR3 is 16 residues long. From germline, CDR1 is MGHRA and CDR2 YSYEKL. The V segment lost 1 base and the J segment 4 bases; nucleotides outside the gene matches: 6. The CDR3 DNA reads as TGCGCCAGCAGCCAAGGGCCGGGGGGGTTATACAATGAGCAGTTCTTC. Translation: CASSQGPGGLYNEQFF.

This chain connects TRBV7-9 to TRBJ2-7; 7 nucleotides agree with TRBD2. The CDR3 is made up of 13 amino acids. J lost 2 bases, V lost 5 bases, and 3 bases had no gene match. Germline lookup yields CDR1 SEHNR and CDR2 FQNEAQ (reference sequence). The CDR3 loop reads CASSPREAYEQYF. CDR3 DNA sequence: TGTGCCAGCAGCCCTCGGGAGGCCTACGAGCAGTACTTC.

The V gene is TRBV6-6, the J gene TRBJ1-1; D is perhaps TRBD1 (5 bases). Per the germline V gene, CDR1 is MNHNY and CDR2 is SVGAGI (reference sequence). V was clipped by 4 bases and J by 1 base, with 7 bases between them. CDR3 length equals 13 residues. CDR3 residues: CASSSDRNTEAFF. CDR3 nucleotides: TGTGCCAGCAGTTCCGACAGGAACACTGAAGCTTTCTTT.

The J gene is TRBJ2-7, the V gene TRBV18, with a weak D call TRBD1 (5 bases). The CDR3 extends over 16 amino acids. Germline V gene data show CDR1 as KGHSH and CDR2 as LQKENI. Between the trimmed V and J ends, which lost 2 bases and 4 bases, there was a span of 18 bases. The CDR3 nucleotides read TGTGCCAGCTCACCAAGGGGTCAGGGTATGAGTTACGAGCAGTACTTC. As protein: CASSPRGQGMSYEQYF.